This T cell receptor beta chain derives from a study of blood T cell repertoires in COVID-19. Study-level information: PBMCs, B-cell-depleted T cells, or T cells were the source of the cDNA or gDNA that made up the material.

The CDR3 loop spans 12 amino acids. CDR1 and CDR2 (germline): WNHNN, SYGVQD (reference sequence). V was clipped by 2 bases and J by 3 bases, with 5 bases between them. The repertoire was sequenced with immunoSEQ multiplex PCR; TCRdb's copy has only in-frame clones and lacks some. The table records some 130,000 clones, 65% to 85% of them present only once. This clone was counted a few times. V gene TRBV10-1 combines with J gene TRBJ2-7; D is undetermined. Material for sequencing was peripheral blood. The receptor's source is a woman at least 80 years old with acute or convalescent COVID-19. CDR3 sequence (DNA): TGCGCCAGCAGTGAGACCAGCTACGAGCAGTACTTC. It encodes CASSETSYEQYF.